This T cell receptor (beta chain) was identified during a study of radiation and T cells in renal cell carcinoma. Specified treatment: 15 Gy SBRT to primary tumor, nephrectomy 4 weeks later. Sequenced by immunoSEQ multiplex PCR; TCRdb stores in-frame clones only, minus some. The sample shows thousands of clones, 62% of them seen only once. Between the trimmed V and J ends, which lost 4 bases and 3 bases, there was a span of 10 bases. The CDR3 length is 13 residues. Germline values: CDR1 GTSNPN, CDR2 SVGIG (reference sequence). The sequence derives from a woman aged 60-70 years with renal cell carcinoma. The gene calls are TRBV30 and TRBJ1-3; D might be TRBD1 (5 bases). This specimen consisted of tumor tissue, obtained from a patient whose treatment included radiotherapy and nephrectomy. Written as DNA, the CDR3 is TGTGCCTGGACTAAGGACATTGGAAACACCATATATTTT. Translation gives CAWTKDIGNTIYF. The entire variable domain, with the rest obtained from reference TRBV30 and TRBJ1-3, is as follows: SQTIHQWPATLVQPVGSPLSLECTVEGTSNPNLYWYRQAAGRGLQLLFYSVGIGQISSEVPQNLSASRPQDRQFILSSKKLLLSDSGFYLCAWTKDIGNTIYFGEGSWLTVV.